Described below is a single T cell receptor (beta chain) sequence and its context. The antigen is unknown. This record belongs to a study of T cell responses to AZD1222 COVID-19 vaccine. Study observations and caveats: The donor cohort was predominantly white British with a female majority, and clonal diversity may have been underestimated.

Germline trimming cut 3 bases from V and 0 bases from J; bases unmatched to any gene: 6. Germline V gene sequence: CDR1 KGHSH, CDR2 LQKENI. This CDR3 has 16 residues. The protocol was immunoSEQ multiplex PCR, while the TCRdb copy is restricted to in-frame clones and leaves out a portion. The sample includes tens of thousands of clones, around 85% of them seen just once. This receptor was obtained from an adult in good health. The chain couples TRBV18 to TRBJ2-7; 9 nucleotides line up with TRBD2. The source was peripheral blood, collected on day 0 of AZD1222 vaccination. The CDR3 is CASSPVSSGSSYEQYF. CDR3 coding DNA: TGTGCCAGCTCACCGGTTAGTAGCGGGAGCTCCTACGAGCAGTACTTC.